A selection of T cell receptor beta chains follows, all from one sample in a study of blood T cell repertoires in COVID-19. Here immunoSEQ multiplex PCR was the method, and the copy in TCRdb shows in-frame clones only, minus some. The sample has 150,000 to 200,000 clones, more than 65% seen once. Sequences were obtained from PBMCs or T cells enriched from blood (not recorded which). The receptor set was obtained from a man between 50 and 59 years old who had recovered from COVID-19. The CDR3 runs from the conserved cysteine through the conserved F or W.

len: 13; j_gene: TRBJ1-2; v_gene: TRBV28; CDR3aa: CASSSGGNYGYTF
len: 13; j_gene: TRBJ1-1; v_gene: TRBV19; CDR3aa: CASSRPLNTEAFF
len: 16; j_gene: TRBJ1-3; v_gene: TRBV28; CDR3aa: CASCLGQVSSGNTIYF
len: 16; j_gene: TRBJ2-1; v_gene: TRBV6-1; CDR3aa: CASSVTSGRGSNEQFF
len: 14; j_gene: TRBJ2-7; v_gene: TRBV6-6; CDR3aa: CASSRSTGLYEQYF
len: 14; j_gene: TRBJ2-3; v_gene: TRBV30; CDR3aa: CAWKRRLDTDTQYF
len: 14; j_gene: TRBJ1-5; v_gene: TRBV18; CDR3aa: CASSKQGDNQPQHF
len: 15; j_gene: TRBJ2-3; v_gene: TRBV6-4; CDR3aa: CASSPLAGATDTQYF
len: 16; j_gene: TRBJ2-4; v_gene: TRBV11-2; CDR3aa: CASSLPPTSLKNIQYF
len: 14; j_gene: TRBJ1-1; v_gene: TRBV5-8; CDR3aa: CASSRDRENTEAFF
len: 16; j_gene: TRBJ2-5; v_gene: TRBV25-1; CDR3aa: CASMVSGGWAQETQYF
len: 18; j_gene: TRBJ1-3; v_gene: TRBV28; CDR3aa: CASSPPGQWTSSGNTIYF
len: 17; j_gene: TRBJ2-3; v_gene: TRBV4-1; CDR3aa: CASSLAGSGGVADTQYF
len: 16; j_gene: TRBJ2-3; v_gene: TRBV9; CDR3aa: CASSTTSGGVTDTQYF
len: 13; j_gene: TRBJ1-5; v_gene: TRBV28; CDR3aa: CASDRAIFQPQHF
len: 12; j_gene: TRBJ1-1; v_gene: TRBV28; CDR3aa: CASSYRGLKAFF
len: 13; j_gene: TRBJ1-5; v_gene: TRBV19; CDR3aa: CASAGSRAQPQHF
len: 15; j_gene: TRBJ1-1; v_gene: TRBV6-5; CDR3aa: CASSYGGAEDTEAFF
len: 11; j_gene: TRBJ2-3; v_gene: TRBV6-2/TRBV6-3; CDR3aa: CASSATNTQYF
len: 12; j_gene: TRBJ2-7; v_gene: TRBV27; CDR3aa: CASSQQGDEQYF
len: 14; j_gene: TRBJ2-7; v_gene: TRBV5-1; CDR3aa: CASSYDRGVTEQYF
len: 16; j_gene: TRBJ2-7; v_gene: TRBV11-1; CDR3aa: CASSRGPSRSSYEQYF
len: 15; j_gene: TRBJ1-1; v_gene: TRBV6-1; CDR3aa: CASSEVGAGFSEAFF
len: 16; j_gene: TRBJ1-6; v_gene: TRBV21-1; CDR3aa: CASSKRDKSPDSPLHF
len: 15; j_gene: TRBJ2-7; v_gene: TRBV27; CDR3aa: CASSLSEGLSYEQYF
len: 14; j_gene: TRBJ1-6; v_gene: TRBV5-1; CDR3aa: CASSLQGENSPLHF
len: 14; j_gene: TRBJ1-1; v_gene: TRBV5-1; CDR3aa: CASSNDREGAEAFF
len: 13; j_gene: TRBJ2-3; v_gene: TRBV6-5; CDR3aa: CASAKGYTDTQYF
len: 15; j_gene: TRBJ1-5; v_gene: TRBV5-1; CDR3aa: CASSLSGQSNQPQHF
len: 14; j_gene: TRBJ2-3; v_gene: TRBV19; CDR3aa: CASSPGQGADTQYF
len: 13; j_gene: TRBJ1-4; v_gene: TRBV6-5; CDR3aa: CATREGRDEKLFF
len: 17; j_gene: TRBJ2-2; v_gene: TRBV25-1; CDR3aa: CASSEYGQGRRDGELFF
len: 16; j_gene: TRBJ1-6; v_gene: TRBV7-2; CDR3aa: CASSSTLPGGDSPLHF
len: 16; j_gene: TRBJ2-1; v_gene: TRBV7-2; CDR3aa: CASSTTPGKLSNEQFF
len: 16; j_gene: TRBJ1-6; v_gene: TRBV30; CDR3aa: CAWSTARGDYNSPLHF
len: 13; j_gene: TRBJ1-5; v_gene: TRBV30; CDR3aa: CAWRGTGNQPQHF
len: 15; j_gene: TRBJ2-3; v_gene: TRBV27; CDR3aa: CASSSQARGTDTQYF
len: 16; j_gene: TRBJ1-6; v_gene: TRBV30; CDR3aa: CAWSGRGGPYNSPLHF
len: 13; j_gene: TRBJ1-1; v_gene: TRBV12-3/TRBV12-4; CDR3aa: CASSYGQGGQAFF
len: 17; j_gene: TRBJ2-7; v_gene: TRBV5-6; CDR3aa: CASSLPGGAGGLYEQYF